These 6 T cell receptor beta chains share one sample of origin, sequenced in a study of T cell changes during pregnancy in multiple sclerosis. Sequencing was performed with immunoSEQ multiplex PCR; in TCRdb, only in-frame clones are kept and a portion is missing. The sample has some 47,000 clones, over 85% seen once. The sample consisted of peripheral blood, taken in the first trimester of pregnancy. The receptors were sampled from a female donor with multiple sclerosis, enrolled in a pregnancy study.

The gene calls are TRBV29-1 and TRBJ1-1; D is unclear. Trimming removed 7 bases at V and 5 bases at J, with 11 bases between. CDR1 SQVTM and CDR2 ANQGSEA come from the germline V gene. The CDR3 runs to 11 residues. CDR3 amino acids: CSGGHRTEAFF. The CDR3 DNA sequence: TGCAGCGGCGGTCATCGGACTGAAGCTTTCTTT.

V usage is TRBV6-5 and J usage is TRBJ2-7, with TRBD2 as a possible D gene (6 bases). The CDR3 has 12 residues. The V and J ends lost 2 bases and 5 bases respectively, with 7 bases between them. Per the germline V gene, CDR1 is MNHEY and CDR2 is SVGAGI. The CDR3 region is CASSYRGDEQYF. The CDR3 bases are TGTGCCAGCAGTTACCGCGGGGACGAGCAGTACTTC.

The CDR3 loop is CASSLRTSTDTQYF. The CDR3 DNA reads TGTGCCAGCAGCTTAAGGACTAGCACAGATACGCAGTATTTT. This chain connects TRBV11-3 to TRBJ2-3, with D maybe TRBD2 (5 bases). Germline V CDR1 and CDR2: SGHNT, YENEEA. V was clipped by 2 bases and J by 0 bases, with 6 bases between them. The CDR3 contains 14 residues.

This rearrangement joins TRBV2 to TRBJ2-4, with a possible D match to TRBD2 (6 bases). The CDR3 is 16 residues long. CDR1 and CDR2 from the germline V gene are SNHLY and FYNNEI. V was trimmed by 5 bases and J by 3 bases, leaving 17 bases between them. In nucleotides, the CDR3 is TGTGCCAGCAGTTCCACGGACTGGGAGGACAAAAACATTCAGTACTTC. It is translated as CASSSTDWEDKNIQYF.

Here the CDR3 reads CASSRRGTGELFF. In DNA, the CDR3 is TGTGCCAGCAGTCGCAGGGGCACCGGGGAGCTGTTTTTT. J is TRBJ2-2 and V is TRBV2; possible D gene TRBD1, 6 bases. The CDR3 is 13 residues long. V gave up 5 bases and J gave up 4 bases, with 8 bases separating them. Germline lookup yields CDR1 SNHLY and CDR2 FYNNEI.

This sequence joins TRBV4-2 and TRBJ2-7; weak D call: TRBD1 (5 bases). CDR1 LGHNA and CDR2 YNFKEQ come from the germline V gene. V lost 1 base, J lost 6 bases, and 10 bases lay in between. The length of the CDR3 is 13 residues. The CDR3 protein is CASSQGTSPEQYF. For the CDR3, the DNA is TGTGCCAGCAGCCAAGGGACATCCCCCGAGCAGTACTTC.